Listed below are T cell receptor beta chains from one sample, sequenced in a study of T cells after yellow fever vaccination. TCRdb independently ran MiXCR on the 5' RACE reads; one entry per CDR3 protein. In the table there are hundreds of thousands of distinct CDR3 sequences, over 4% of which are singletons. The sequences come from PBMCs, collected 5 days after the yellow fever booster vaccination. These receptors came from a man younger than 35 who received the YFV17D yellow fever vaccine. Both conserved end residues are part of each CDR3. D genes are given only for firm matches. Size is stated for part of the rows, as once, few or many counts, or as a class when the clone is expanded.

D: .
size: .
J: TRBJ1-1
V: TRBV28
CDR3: CASSSPGTENTEAFF
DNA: TGTGCCAGCAGTTCGCCCGGGACCGAGAACACTGAAGCTTTCTTT

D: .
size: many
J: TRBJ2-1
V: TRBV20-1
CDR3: CSADGANSYNEQFF
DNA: TGCAGTGCCGACGGGGCTAATTCCTACAATGAGCAGTTCTTC

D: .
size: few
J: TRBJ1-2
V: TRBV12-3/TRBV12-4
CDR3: CASGWSLQNYGYTF
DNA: TGTGCCAGCGGCTGGTCACTCCAAAACTATGGCTACACCTTC

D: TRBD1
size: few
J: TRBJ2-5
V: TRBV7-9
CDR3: CASSRGQGLGETQYF
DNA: TGTGCCAGCAGCCGAGGACAGGGGCTTGGGGAGACCCAGTACTTC

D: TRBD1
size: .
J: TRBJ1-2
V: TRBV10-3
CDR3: CAISGWTGSGGYTF
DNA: TGTGCCATCAGTGGATGGACAGGTTCTGGTGGCTACACCTTC

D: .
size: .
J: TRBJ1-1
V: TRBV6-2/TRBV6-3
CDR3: CASRNYAGPNTEAFF
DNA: TGTGCCAGCAGAAACTACGCGGGGCCGAACACTGAAGCTTTCTTT

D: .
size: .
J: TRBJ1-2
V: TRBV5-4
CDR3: CASSHSGHYTF
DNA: TGTGCCAGCAGTCACTCCGGTCACTACACCTTC

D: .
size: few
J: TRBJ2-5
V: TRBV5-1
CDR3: CASSGMNLRGETQYF
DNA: TGCGCCAGCAGCGGAATGAACCTACGGGGGGAGACCCAGTACTTC

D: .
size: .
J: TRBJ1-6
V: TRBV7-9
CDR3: CAWDGGSSYNSPLHF
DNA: TGTGCCTGGGACGGGGGGAGCTCCTATAATTCACCCCTCCACTTT

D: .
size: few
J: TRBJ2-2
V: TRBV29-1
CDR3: CSVHRAGELFF
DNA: TGCAGCGTCCACAGGGCCGGGGAGCTGTTTTTT

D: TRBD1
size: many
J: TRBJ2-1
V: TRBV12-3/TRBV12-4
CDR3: CASIITGDNEQFF
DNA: TGTGCCAGCATCATAACAGGGGACAATGAGCAGTTCTTC

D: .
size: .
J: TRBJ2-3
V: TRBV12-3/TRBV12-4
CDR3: CASSLYARGGDTQYF
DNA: TGTGCCAGCAGTCTGTACGCTCGAGGTGGAGATACGCAGTATTTT

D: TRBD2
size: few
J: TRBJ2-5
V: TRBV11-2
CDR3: CASSLNSGGIQETQYF
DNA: TGTGCCAGCAGCTTGAATAGCGGGGGGATCCAAGAGACCCAGTACTTC

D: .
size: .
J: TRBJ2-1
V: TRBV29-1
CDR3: CSVESLTYNEQFF
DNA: TGCAGCGTTGAAAGCCTAACCTACAATGAGCAGTTCTTC

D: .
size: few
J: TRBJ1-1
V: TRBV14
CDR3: CASSQVSGLSEAFF
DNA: TGTGCCAGCAGCCAAGTTTCAGGGTTGTCTGAAGCTTTCTTT

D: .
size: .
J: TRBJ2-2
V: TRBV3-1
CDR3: CASSQGTEHTGELFF
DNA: TGTGCCAGCAGCCAAGGGACGGAACACACCGGGGAGCTGTTTTTT

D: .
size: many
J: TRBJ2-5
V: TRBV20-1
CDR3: CSARGPETQYF
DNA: TGCAGTGCTAGAGGTCCGGAGACCCAGTACTTC

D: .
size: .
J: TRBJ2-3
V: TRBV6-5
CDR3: CASSLRTAGDTQYF
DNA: TGTGCCAGCAGCCTGAGGACGGCGGGAGATACGCAGTATTTT

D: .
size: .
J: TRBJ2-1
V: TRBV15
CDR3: CATSIMDNEQFF
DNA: TGTGCCACCAGCATCATGGACAATGAGCAGTTCTTC

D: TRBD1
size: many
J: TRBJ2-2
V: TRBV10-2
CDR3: CASSEGTANTGELFF
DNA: TGCGCCAGCAGTGAGGGGACAGCGAACACCGGGGAGCTGTTTTTT

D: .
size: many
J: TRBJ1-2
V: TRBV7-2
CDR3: CASRLPWGYGYTF
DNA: TGTGCCAGCAGGCTCCCTTGGGGCTATGGCTACACCTTC

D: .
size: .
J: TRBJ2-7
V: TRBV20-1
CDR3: CSATIGGSYEQYF
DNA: TGCAGTGCCACGATCGGCGGGTCCTACGAGCAGTACTTC

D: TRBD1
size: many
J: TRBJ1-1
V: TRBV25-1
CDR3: CASSLRQGTEAFF
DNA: TGTGCCAGCAGTTTACGACAGGGGACTGAAGCTTTCTTT

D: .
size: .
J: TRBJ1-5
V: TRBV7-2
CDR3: CASSLGTDRPQHF
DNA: TGTGCCAGCAGCTTAGGGACGGACCGGCCCCAGCATTTT

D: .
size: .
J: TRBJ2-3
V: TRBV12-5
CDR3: CASGPGQGHTDTQYF
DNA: TGTGCTAGTGGTCCCGGGCAGGGGCACACAGATACGCAGTATTTT

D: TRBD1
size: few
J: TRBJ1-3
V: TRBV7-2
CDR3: CASSRSGQGGNTIYF
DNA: TGTGCCAGCAGCCGGTCGGGACAGGGTGGAAACACCATATATTTT

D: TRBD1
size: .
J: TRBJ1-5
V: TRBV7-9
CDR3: CASSDRGDVTPQHF
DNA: TGTGCCAGCAGCGACAGGGGCGATGTTACCCCCCAGCATTTT

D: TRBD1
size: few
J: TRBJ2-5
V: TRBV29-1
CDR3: CSVEGQGDAETQYF
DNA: TGCAGCGTTGAAGGACAGGGTGATGCAGAGACCCAGTACTTC

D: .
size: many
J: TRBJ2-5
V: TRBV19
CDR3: CASSKRQGRLQETQYF
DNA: TGTGCCAGTAGTAAGAGGCAGGGGCGGCTTCAAGAGACCCAGTACTTC

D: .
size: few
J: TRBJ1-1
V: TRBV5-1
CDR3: CASSFRGRVEAFF
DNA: TGCGCCAGCAGCTTCCGGGGACGGGTTGAAGCTTTCTTT

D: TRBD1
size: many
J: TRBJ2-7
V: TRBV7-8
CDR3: CASSLVTGVEQYF
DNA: TGTGCCAGCAGCTTAGTGACAGGGGTCGAGCAGTACTTC

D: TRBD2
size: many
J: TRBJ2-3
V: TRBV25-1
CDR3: CASSPRLAGFTDTQYF
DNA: TGTGCCAGCAGTCCGCGACTAGCGGGGTTCACAGATACGCAGTATTTT

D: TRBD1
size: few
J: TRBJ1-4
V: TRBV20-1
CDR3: CSATQGALANEKLFF
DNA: TGCAGTGCTACACAGGGGGCGCTGGCTAATGAAAAACTGTTTTTT

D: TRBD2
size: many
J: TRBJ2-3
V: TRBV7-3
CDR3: CASSRGTSGGSDTQYF
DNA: TGTGCCAGCAGCCGCGGGACTAGCGGGGGGTCAGATACGCAGTATTTT

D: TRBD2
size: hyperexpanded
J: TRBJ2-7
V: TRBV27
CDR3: CASSQWGGTPYEQYF
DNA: TGTGCCAGCAGCCAATGGGGGGGTACGCCCTACGAGCAGTACTTC

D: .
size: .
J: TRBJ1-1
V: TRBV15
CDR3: CATSRGGAGDLNTEAFF
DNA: TGTGCCACCAGCAGAGGCGGCGCAGGCGACTTGAACACTGAAGCTTTCTTT

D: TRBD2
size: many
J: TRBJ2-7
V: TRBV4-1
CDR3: CASSPPGRGGLYEQYF
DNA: TGCGCCAGCAGCCCACCCGGGAGGGGGGGCCTATACGAGCAGTACTTC